This entry lists 4 T cell receptor beta chains sequenced from one sample in a study of shared clonotypes between healthy human individuals. The method was immunoSEQ multiplex PCR; TCRdb's version includes in-frame clones alone and lacks a portion of them. The data show about 2.2 million clones, 93% seen once. Terminally differentiated effector memory CD45RA+ cells were excluded from the naive CD8 cells, which were CD45RO-negative and positively selected for CCR7. The sample comprised naive CD8+ T cells from PBMCs. The source is a man between 18 and 35 years old in good health. Some clones in this sample may be carry-over from other donors' samples.

This clone turned up a few times. The rearrangement uses TRBV11-1 and TRBJ1-2, with D possibly being TRBD1 (5 bases). The ends were cut back, 0 bases at V and 6 bases at J, with 20 bases in the middle. This CDR3 spans 17 amino acids. Germline V CDR1 and CDR2: SGHAT, FQDESV (reference sequence). CDR3 residues: CASSLAVGGPPWNGYTF. The CDR3 DNA sequence: TGTGCCAGCAGCTTAGCGGTTGGGGGTCCCCCTTGGAATGGCTACACCTTC.

The chain has TRBV10-1 and TRBJ2-2; no clear D. Trimming took off 3 bases at V and 0 bases at J, with 8 bases between the two ends. From germline, CDR1 is WNHNN and CDR2 SYGVQD (reference sequence). CDR3 size: 15 residues. The CDR3 nucleotides are TGCGCCAGCAGTGAAGAGATATCGAACACCGGGGAGCTGTTTTTT. Translating it yields CASSEEISNTGELFF.

The genes are TRBV10-2 and TRBJ1-2; 7 bases are a match to TRBD1. The CDR3 sequence is 14 residues long. Germline CDR1 and CDR2: WSHSY and SAAADI. V trimming: 8 bases; J trimming: 8 bases; junction bases outside the gene matches: 14. Here the CDR3 DNA reads TGCGCCAGCTCGACTCGGGGACAGAAGCACGGCTACACCTTC. It is translated as CASSTRGQKHGYTF.

V is TRBV28 and J is TRBJ2-1; possible D gene TRBD1, 6 bases. Germline V gene sequence: CDR1 MDHEN, CDR2 SYDVKM. This CDR3 has 18 amino acids. Trimming pared 3 bases from V and 0 bases from J, leaving 18 bases between. Here the CDR3 DNA reads TGTGCCAGCAGTTTCTCGGTTGGGACACGTAGCTCCTACAATGAGCAGTTCTTC. This encodes CASSFSVGTRSSYNEQFF.